This is a list of T cell receptor beta chains from one sample in a study of prognosis after radiotherapy for stage I lung cancer. TCRdb re-called the multiplex PCR reads with MiXCR, one entry per CDR3 protein. There are about 14,000 distinct CDR3 sequences in the sample; around 54% occur only once, and 20% to 30% lies in the top ten. Material: PBMCs, obtained before or after stereotactic body radiation therapy (not recorded which). The source is a donor over 45 with non-small cell lung cancer. CDR3s include the opening cysteine and the closing phenylalanine or tryptophan. Each record gives: V gene, CDR3 length, J gene, CDR3 protein.

TRBV5-1	14	TRBJ1-2	CASSWTGEGNGYTF
TRBV19	15	TRBJ2-2	CASSIGPVNTGELFF
TRBV24-1	14	TRBJ2-1	CATSEEGYYNEQFF
TRBV11-3	13	TRBJ2-3	CASSSPPSDTQYF
TRBV9	13	TRBJ2-7	CAISTWFSYEQYF
TRBV24-1	13	TRBJ2-1	CATSESGGNEQFF
TRBV3-1	15	TRBJ2-1	CASSQERGFNNEQFF
TRBV20-1	15	TRBJ2-3	CSLRRGTRYADTQYF
TRBV12-3/TRBV12-4	13	TRBJ1-2	CASSFSGNYGYTF
TRBV7-2	14	TRBJ1-1	CASSLVSGRGPAFF
TRBV6-1	15	TRBJ2-1	CASSPGQGSYNEQFF
TRBV6-2/TRBV6-3	16	TRBJ2-2	CASSEDGTSTTGELFF
TRBV20-1	16	TRBJ1-6	CSARDFTTGSNSPLHF
TRBV18	12	TRBJ2-1	CASSPQGPEQFF
TRBV25-1	13	TRBJ1-1	CASSDRVRTEAFF
TRBV24-1	14	TRBJ2-2	CATRGQVGTGELFF
TRBV12-3/TRBV12-4	12	TRBJ1-1	CASSFQGTEAFF
TRBV12-3/TRBV12-4	13	TRBJ2-7	CASSHRGRDEQYF
TRBV6-2/TRBV6-3	16	TRBJ2-7	CASSYSEGPNPSEQYF
TRBV20-1	12	TRBJ2-7	CSARDLYYEQYF
TRBV28	12	TRBJ2-2	CASTKWDGELFF
TRBV5-8	15	TRBJ2-7	CASSSSSGGTYEQYF